The 13 T cell receptor beta chains below all came from one sample that was sequenced in a study of blood T cell repertoires in COVID-19 (dated by TCRdb to 2018 to 2021). Library method: the immunoSEQ multiplex PCR assay. Sourced from immuneACCESS, this table was stored by TCRdb with only in-frame sequences that have V and J called. A share of the clones is absent; for the studies checked, an unresolved V gene accounts for under half, and the remainder has no known explanation. For this sample the table gives about 150,000 clones, of which 87% were detected only once. Of the sample, around 4% is held by the ten largest clones. The sequenced sample was peripheral blood. The receptors here all came from a woman aged 55-70 years with active or convalescent COVID-19.

This clone appeared a single time. The chain has TRBV29-1 and TRBJ2-3, with TRBD1 as a possible D gene (5 bases). The CDR3 has 13 residues. With 4 bases removed from V and 3 bases from J, the gap between germline ends came to 11 bases. Per the germline V gene, CDR1 is SQVTM and CDR2 is ANQGSEA. The chain's CDR3 is CSVAQGQTDTQYF. The CDR3 DNA follows: TGCAGCGTTGCGCAGGGCCAAACAGATACGCAGTATTTT.

This clone turned up a few times. This sequence joins TRBV7-2 and TRBJ1-1, with D perhaps TRBD1 (6 bases). This CDR3 is 15 amino acids long. Germline CDR1 is SGHTA and CDR2 is FQGNSA. The V gene lost 8 bases and the J gene lost 0 bases, with 16 bases spanning the gap. CDR3 protein: CASCDGQRLNTEAFF. DNA of the CDR3: TGTGCCAGCTGTGATGGACAGCGATTGAACACTGAAGCTTTCTTT.

The chain joins TRBV12-3 or TRBV12-4 to TRBJ1-1; D remains ambiguous. Deletions cut 5 bases from V and 6 bases from J, with 10 bases between. The CDR3 is 12 amino acids. This CDR3 reads CASSTRGPEAFF. Here the CDR3 DNA reads TGTGCCAGCAGTACCCGGGGTCCTGAAGCTTTCTTT.

This chain connects TRBV7-3 to TRBJ1-1, with 9 bases matching TRBD1. The V segment lost 5 bases and the J segment 0 bases; nucleotides outside the gene matches: 10. The CDR3 is 17 amino acids. Germline CDR1 and CDR2: SGHTA and FQGTGA. The chain's CDR3 is CASSDGTGLFLNTEAFF. DNA of the CDR3: TGTGCCAGCAGCGACGGGACAGGGCTATTTTTGAACACTGAAGCTTTCTTT.

V usage is TRBV2 and J usage is TRBJ1-2; TRBD1 matches 7 bases. This CDR3 region has 12 residues. The ends lost 7 bases at V and 5 bases at J; junction bases unmatched: 4. Germline lookup yields CDR1 SNHLY and CDR2 FYNNEI. CDR3 amino acids: CASTGQKYGYTF. CDR3 DNA sequence: TGTGCCAGCACGGGACAGAAGTATGGCTACACCTTC.

V gene TRBV18 combines with J gene TRBJ1-1; D might be TRBD1 (6 bases). CDR3 length: 15 residues. V lost 4 bases and J lost 0, with 12 bases in between. Germline V CDR1 and CDR2: KGHSH, LQKENI. The CDR3 DNA follows: TGTGCCAGCTCACTAATACAGGGATTGAACACTGAAGCTTTCTTT. Protein product: CASSLIQGLNTEAFF. Using reference TRBV18 and TRBJ1-1 for the parts outside the CDR3, the full variable domain is NAGVMQNPRHLVRRRGQEARLRCSPMKGHSHVYWYRQLPEEGLKFMVYLQKENIIDESGMPKERFSAEFPKEGPSILRIQQVVRGDSAAYFCASSLIQGLNTEAFFGQGTRLTVV.

CDR3 protein: CSASRLEADTQYF. CDR3 nucleotide sequence: TGCAGTGCTAGTCGGTTGGAGGCAGATACGCAGTATTTT. This chain uses TRBV20-1 with TRBJ2-3; possible D gene TRBD2, 5 bases. This CDR3 spans 13 amino acids. V was shortened by 3 bases and J by 4 bases, with 11 bases between the two germline ends. Per germline, CDR1 DFQATT and CDR2 SNEGSKA (reference sequence).

The chain uses TRBV7-2 and TRBJ2-7; D may be TRBD1 (6 bases). Per the germline V gene, CDR1 is SGHTA and CDR2 is FQGNSA. The V and J ends lost 4 bases and 8 bases respectively, with 15 bases between them. CDR3 size: 13 residues. The CDR3 loop reads CASSSRTEPKQYF. Written as DNA, the CDR3 is TGTGCCAGCAGCTCCCGGACAGAACCAAAGCAGTACTTC.

The chain is built from TRBV10-1 and TRBJ2-1; 10 nucleotides align to TRBD1. Unmatched junction bases numbered 9, after V lost 3 bases and J lost 7 bases. This CDR3 region has 16 residues. Germline values: CDR1 WNHNN, CDR2 SYGVQD (reference sequence). In DNA form, the CDR3 reads TGCGCCAGCAGTGATATTGGGACAGGGGACTTAAATGAGCAGTTCTTC. Its protein product is CASSDIGTGDLNEQFF.

The chain uses TRBV3-1 (or the pseudogene TRBV3-2) and TRBJ1-3; the match to TRBD1 covers 7 bases. V trimming: 6 bases; J trimming: 1 base; junction bases outside the gene matches: 6. Germline lookup yields CDR1 LGHDT and CDR2 YNNKEL (reference sequence). The CDR3 sequence is 15 residues long. CDR3 protein: CASSLWDSSGNTIYF. The CDR3 region has the DNA TGTGCCAGCAGTCTTTGGGACAGTTCTGGAAACACCATATATTTT.

The chain couples TRBV29-1 to TRBJ2-2; 8 bases are shared with TRBD1. Germline V gene lookup returns CDR1 SQVTM and CDR2 ANQGSEA. This CDR3 spans 13 amino acids. The CDR3 DNA follows: TGCAGGGCCGGGACAGGGAACACCGGGGAGCTGTTTTTT. This encodes CRAGTGNTGELFF.

The chain couples TRBV4-3 to TRBJ1-6; TRBD1 aligns across 10 bases. V lost 1 base, J lost 2 bases, and 2 bases stayed unmatched. CDR3 size: 17 residues. Germline V gene sequence: CDR1 LGHNA, CDR2 YSLEER. Written as DNA, the CDR3 is TGCGCCAGCAGCCAAGTTGACAGGGGGCCCTATAATTCACCCCTCCACTTT. Amino acid sequence: CASSQVDRGPYNSPLHF.

V is TRBV5-6 and J is TRBJ1-2; D remains ambiguous. V was cut by 0 bases and J by 5 bases, with 5 bases left in between. Per germline, CDR1 SGHDT and CDR2 YYEEEE. The length of the CDR3 is 12 residues. The chain's CDR3 is CASSLDSYGYTF. DNA for the CDR3: TGTGCCAGCAGCTTGGACAGTTATGGCTACACCTTC.